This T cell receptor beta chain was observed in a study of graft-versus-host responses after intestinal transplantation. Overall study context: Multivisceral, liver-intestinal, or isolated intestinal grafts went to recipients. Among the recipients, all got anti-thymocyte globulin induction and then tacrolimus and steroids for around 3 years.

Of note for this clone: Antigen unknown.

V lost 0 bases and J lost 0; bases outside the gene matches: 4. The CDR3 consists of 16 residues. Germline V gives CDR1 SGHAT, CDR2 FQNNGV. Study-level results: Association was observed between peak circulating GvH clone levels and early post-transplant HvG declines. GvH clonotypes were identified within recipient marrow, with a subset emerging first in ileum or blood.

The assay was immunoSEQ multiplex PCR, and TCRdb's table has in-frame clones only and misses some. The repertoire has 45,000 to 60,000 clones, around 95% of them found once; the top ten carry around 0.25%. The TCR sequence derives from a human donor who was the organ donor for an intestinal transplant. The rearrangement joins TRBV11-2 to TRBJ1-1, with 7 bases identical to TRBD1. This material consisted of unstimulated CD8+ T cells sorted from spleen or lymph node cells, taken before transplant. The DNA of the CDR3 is TGTGCCAGCAGCTTAGAGGGGGGACAGATGAACACTGAAGCTTTCTTT. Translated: CASSLEGGQMNTEAFF.